Listed here are 5 T cell receptor beta chains from one sample, sequenced in a study of CD8+ T cells in alopecia areata. The treatment denotes: oral pan-JAK inhibitor, 5-10 mg twice daily. Extracted RNA was reverse transcribed, and the resulting cDNA served as sequencing template. Sequencing used immunoSEQ multiplex PCR; TCRdb keeps in-frame clones, though not all of them. The sample includes 150,000 to 200,000 clones, 50% to 75% of them seen just once. Sequenced here: CD4+ T cells sorted from blood, sampled at approximately week 61, from a patient treated with tofacitinib. The receptors come from a human donor with alopecia areata.

The chain recombines TRBV18 with TRBJ1-2; D is ambiguous. This CDR3 has 15 amino acids. V lost 3 bases and J lost 8, with 19 bases in between. Germline V gene data show CDR1 as KGHSH and CDR2 as LQKENI. The CDR3 here is CASSPSSDGLGGYTF. The CDR3 DNA follows: TGTGCCAGCTCACCGTCCTCCGACGGACTCGGAGGCTACACCTTC.

This clone has just a few counts. The chain is built from TRBV29-1 and TRBJ1-2, with TRBD1 identical over 7 bases. With V trimmed by 3 bases and J by 7 bases, 11 bases remained unmatched. The CDR3 extends over 14 amino acids. Germline V gene data show CDR1 as SQVTM and CDR2 as ANQGSEA. The CDR3 is CSVDPTGRYAGYTF. CDR3 bases: TGCAGCGTTGACCCGACAGGGAGGTATGCTGGCTACACCTTC.

This clone was picked up one time. The chain is built from TRBV30 and TRBJ1-1; D gene unclear. Germline CDR1 GTSNPN, CDR2 SVGIG (reference sequence). This CDR3 contains 14 residues. V gave up 4 bases and J gave up 1 base, with 13 bases separating them. CDR3 DNA: TGTGCCTGGACCCCTATCCCCACGAACACTGAAGCTTTCTTT. Encoded protein: CAWTPIPTNTEAFF.

V and J are TRBV6-5 and TRBJ1-6; 7 nucleotides agree with TRBD1. The germline V gene has CDR1 MNHEY and CDR2 SVGAGI. This CDR3 is 14 amino acids long. The V and J ends lost 5 bases and 6 bases, in that order; junction bases with no gene match: 4. CDR3 sequence reads: CASSLRQGNSPLHF. Written as DNA, the CDR3 is TGTGCCAGCAGTCTGCGACAGGGTAATTCACCCCTCCACTTT.

The rearrangement uses TRBV4-1 and TRBJ2-5, with a tentative D call TRBD1 (6 bases). CDR3 length: 17 residues. Germline CDR1 and CDR2: MGHRA and YSYEKL. V lost 2 bases, J lost 2 bases, and 18 bases lay in between. The CDR3 DNA reads TGCGCCAGCAGCCAAAAACAGGGACCAGGGGTACAAGAGACCCAGTACTTC. This codes for CASSQKQGPGVQETQYF.